These 10 T cell receptor beta chains were sequenced from one sample in a study of lymphopenia after photon versus proton radiotherapy. Clones were read by immunoSEQ multiplex PCR, and TCRdb kept only the in-frame ones, dropping some. Of 30,000 to 35,000 clones listed, roughly nine tenths are singletons. Here the sequenced sample was peripheral blood, taken from a patient treated with proton-based radiotherapy. The receptors derive from a woman between 70 and 85 years old with pancreatic cancer. Some clones in this sample may be carry-over from other donors' samples.

This clone was seen more than once but under ten times. V and J are TRBV5-1 and TRBJ2-7, with D tentatively TRBD2 (6 bases). Germline assignment: CDR1 SGHRS and CDR2 YFSETQ. V was clipped by 4 bases and J by 6 bases, with 14 bases between them. This CDR3 region has 13 residues. DNA of the CDR3: TGCGCCAGCAGCCCGGGACTGGAGACCGAGCAGTACTTC. It translates to CASSPGLETEQYF.

This clone was counted a few times. The chain carries TRBV28 and TRBJ2-5, with 10 bases aligning to TRBD1. CDR3 length equals 16 residues. The junction had 7 bases not matched to a gene; V was cut back by 5 bases and J by 1 base. Germline CDR1 is MDHEN and CDR2 is SYDVKM. CDR3 amino acids: CASSPLGTGAQETQYF. The CDR3 nucleotides are TGTGCCAGCAGTCCCCTCGGGACAGGGGCCCAAGAGACCCAGTACTTC.

This sequence joins TRBV11-3 and TRBJ2-5; D call uncertain. This CDR3 region has 13 residues. Germline V gives CDR1 SGHNT, CDR2 YENEEA. The V and J ends lost 5 bases and 4 bases respectively, with 11 bases between them. The CDR3 loop reads CASSPPGRETQYF. As DNA, the CDR3 is TGTGCCAGCAGCCCCCCCGGACGAGAGACCCAGTACTTC.

In its sample, this clone was seen a few times. The rearrangement uses TRBV5-6 and TRBJ1-6; D gene uncertain. Trimming stripped 0 bases from V and 5 bases from J, with 3 bases between. CDR1 is SGHDT and CDR2 is YYEEEE in the germline V gene. The CDR3 loop spans 13 amino acids. CDR3 amino acids: CASSLADNSPLHF. In DNA form, the CDR3 reads TGTGCCAGCAGCTTGGCCGATAATTCACCCCTCCACTTT.

V and J are TRBV19 and TRBJ1-6; D unclear. V was cut by 2 bases and J by 5 bases, with 13 bases left in between. Looked up from germline, CDR1 is LNHDA and CDR2 is SQIVND (reference sequence). The CDR3 sequence is 16 residues long. The CDR3 nucleotides read TGTGCCAGTAGTATAAGGGCGAGAAGGGATAATTCACCCCTCCACTTT. Translating gives CASSIRARRDNSPLHF.

The genes are TRBV5-1 and TRBJ2-1; D is possibly TRBD2 (6 bases). The CDR3 consists of 15 residues. V shed 0 bases and J shed 6 bases, with 13 bases lying between them. Per the germline V gene, CDR1 is SGHRS and CDR2 is YFSETQ. The CDR3 DNA is TGCGCCAGCAGCTTGGACGGGGGAGCGGTCAATGAGCAGTTCTTC. Its protein is CASSLDGGAVNEQFF.

The rearrangement joins TRBV7-8 to TRBJ2-1; no firm D call. This CDR3 has 11 residues. Trimming left V 1 base short and J 9 bases short, with 4 bases between. Germline V gene data show CDR1 as SGHVS and CDR2 as FQNEAQ. CDR3 loop: CASSLGTEQFF. In nucleotides, the CDR3 is TGTGCCAGCAGCTTAGGTACTGAGCAGTTCTTC.

The V call is TRBV10-3, the J call TRBJ2-6, with D perhaps assigned TRBD1 or TRBD2 (5 bases each). The germline V gene encodes CDR1 ENHRY and CDR2 SYGVKD. Trimming left V 2 bases short and J 4 bases short, with 12 bases between. CDR3 length equals 16 residues. The CDR3 region has the DNA TGTGCCATCAGTGAGCGAGGGGCGGGCGGGGCCAACGTCCTGACTTTC. It specifies CAISERGAGGANVLTF.

The genes are TRBV7-2 and TRBJ2-7, with a possible D match to TRBD1 (5 bases). The CDR3 runs 15 residues. The germline V gene has CDR1 SGHTA and CDR2 FQGNSA. The germline V and J ends were trimmed by 5 bases and 4 bases, with 18 bases remaining between them. CDR3 coding DNA: TGTGCCAGCAGCGTCAGGGCGAGTTCCCGTTACGAGCAGTACTTC. The encoded protein is CASSVRASSRYEQYF.

The chain employs TRBV11-2 and TRBJ2-5; D unresolved. Trimming took off 2 bases at V and 5 bases at J, with 3 bases between the two ends. The CDR3 covers 11 residues. CDR1 is SGHAT and CDR2 is FQNNGV in the germline V gene. The CDR3 DNA is TGTGCCAGCAGCTTATTTGAGACCCAGTACTTC. Its protein product is CASSLFETQYF.